The clone carrying this T cell receptor (beta chain) was found once. Amplification from RNA transcripts yielded the TCR beta CDR3 regions. A first-round RT-PCR used HTBI primers, followed by a second-round multiplex PCR. TCRdb analysed the multiplex PCR reads with MiXCR anew, one entry per CDR3 protein. The table has about 740,000 distinct CDR3 sequences, 40% seen once. This entry comes from a study of Graves' ophthalmopathy and Graves' hyperthyroidism. Whole-study context: Blood was drawn at initial diagnosis, before any treatment.

The V gene lost 6 bases and the J gene lost 0 bases, with 16 bases spanning the gap. Germline V gene lookup returns CDR1 SQVTM and CDR2 ANQGSEA. The CDR3 contains 15 residues. The authors isolated PBMCs from around 10 ml of fresh peripheral blood. This receptor was taken from an adult man with Graves' ophthalmopathy. The gene calls are TRBV29-1 and TRBJ2-3; D call uncertain. The sample taken for sequencing was peripheral blood. As DNA, the CDR3 is TGCAGCGTCAAGCCTGACCGGGCTAGCACAGATACGCAGTATTTT. Its translation is CSVKPDRASTDTQYF.